A selection of T cell receptor beta chains follows, all from one sample in a study of CD8+ T cells in alopecia areata. The protocol was immunoSEQ multiplex PCR, while the TCRdb copy is restricted to in-frame clones and leaves out a portion. The table shows 200,000 or so clones, with around 50% occurring only once. Sequencing used CD8+ T cells sorted from blood. These receptors originate from a human donor in good health. CDR3s include the opening cysteine and the closing phenylalanine or tryptophan. Each record gives: CDR3 length, V gene, D gene, clone size, J gene, CDR3 DNA, CDR3 protein. A D gene is named only where the DNA matches it firmly. Expanded clones get a size class; other rows say once, few or many, or leave the size out.

>15|TRBV29-1|TRBD1|-|TRBJ2-1
TGCAGCGTTATCAAAGGGGGCGGCTCCTACAATGAGCAGTTCTTC
CSVIKGGGSYNEQFF
>12|TRBV2|-|-|TRBJ2-7
TGTGCCAGCAGTTCGGACGGAGGGGAGCAGTACTTC
CASSSDGGEQYF
>15|TRBV9|TRBD1|-|TRBJ2-1
TGTGCCAGCAGCTCACGACAGGGTCGGATCAATGAGCAGTTCTTC
CASSSRQGRINEQFF
>13|TRBV7-2|-|few|TRBJ2-1
TGTGCCAGCAGCCCGCCGGGGCGAGTTGAGCAGTTCTTC
CASSPPGRVEQFF
>17|TRBV29-1|TRBD2|-|TRBJ2-7
TGCAGCGTCGACGGACTAGCGGGGGGCCCCACCGCCTACGAGCAGTACTTC
CSVDGLAGGPTAYEQYF
>14|TRBV4-1|TRBD1|-|TRBJ2-7
TGCGCCAGCAGCCAAGAGGGACAGGGAAACGAGCAGTACTTC
CASSQEGQGNEQYF
>14|TRBV13|TRBD1|-|TRBJ1-2
TGTGCCAGCAGCTTGGACAGGGGAAGCTATGGCTACACCTTC
CASSLDRGSYGYTF
>16|TRBV5-4|TRBD1|-|TRBJ2-3
TGTGCCAGCAGCTCCCCTGGGACAGGGAATACAGATACGCAGTATTTT
CASSSPGTGNTDTQYF
>11|TRBV10-3|-|-|TRBJ2-1
TGTGCCATCGGGGGGCCCGGTGAGCAGTTCTTC
CAIGGPGEQFF
>12|TRBV30|-|-|TRBJ2-1
TGTGCCTGGGCCCCCCAGGGCAATGAGCAGTTCTTC
CAWAPQGNEQFF
>14|TRBV6-5|-|-|TRBJ2-1
TGTGCCAGCAGTTACGGGGACGAATACAATGAGCAGTTCTTC
CASSYGDEYNEQFF
>16|TRBV7-8|-|-|TRBJ2-1
TGTGCCAGCATTCCTCCGGGGTTGACCACCTCCGCCTCGGGGTTCTTC
CASIPPGLTTSASGFF
>16|TRBV13|TRBD2|-|TRBJ2-5
TGTGCCAGCAGCCGCCGACTAGCGGGGGGTGAAGAGACCCAGTACTTC
CASSRRLAGGEETQYF
>14|TRBV9|-|few|TRBJ2-4
TGTGCCAGCAGCCCCACTCGTTTGCGGGACATTCAGTACTTC
CASSPTRLRDIQYF
>12|TRBV12-5|-|-|TRBJ2-7
TGTGCTAGTGGTTTGGTGGGCTACGAGCAGTACTTC
CASGLVGYEQYF
>12|TRBV29-1|-|-|TRBJ2-7
TGCAGCGTTGTCGAGAATGCCGAGGAGCAGTACTTC
CSVVENAEEQYF
>15|TRBV4-2|TRBD2|-|TRBJ2-7
TGTGCCAGCAGCGGGACTAGCGGGGATGTTTACGAGCAGTACTTC
CASSGTSGDVYEQYF
>14|TRBV25-1|-|once|TRBJ1-5
TGTGCCAGCAGTGAATCCGAACGCAATCAGCCCCAGCATTTT
CASSESERNQPQHF
>12|TRBV6-5|-|once|TRBJ2-7
TGTGCCAGCAGTTTTACAGGGAGAGAGCAGTACTTC
CASSFTGREQYF
>14|TRBV4-1|-|few|TRBJ2-7
TGCGCCAGCAGCCTGCAAAGAGGGACGTACGAGCAGTACTTC
CASSLQRGTYEQYF
>14|TRBV5-6|-|-|TRBJ2-5
TGTGCCAGCAGCGGGGGGACAATGCAAGAGACCCAGTACTTC
CASSGGTMQETQYF
>13|TRBV7-6|-|-|TRBJ2-5
TGTGCCAGCAGCGCCATTTTATGGCAGACCCAGTACTTC
CASSAILWQTQYF
>14|TRBV15|TRBD1|-|TRBJ1-1
TGTGCCACCGCATTGGGGACAGCGAACACTGAAGCTTTCTTT
CATALGTANTEAFF
>13|TRBV7-9|TRBD1|few|TRBJ1-2
TGTGCCAGCAGCTCGAGGACAGGATATGGCTACACCTTC
CASSSRTGYGYTF
>15|TRBV4-1|TRBD1|-|TRBJ2-7
TGCGCCAGCAGCCAAGGGTCCAGGGGGCTCGACGAGCAGTACTTC
CASSQGSRGLDEQYF
>15|TRBV30|TRBD1|-|TRBJ2-5
TGTGCCTGGAGTAACCAACAGGGGTTTCAAGAGACCCAGTACTTC
CAWSNQQGFQETQYF
>12|TRBV29-1|-|-|TRBJ2-4
TGCAGCGTTGAAGTTGCCGCGGACATTCAGTACTTC
CSVEVAADIQYF
>15|TRBV7-9|-|-|TRBJ2-1
TGTGCCAGCAGCTTACTGGAGGGGCTGTACAATGAGCAGTTCTTC
CASSLLEGLYNEQFF
>16|TRBV2|-|-|TRBJ1-2
TGTGCCAGCAGTGAATTCACCATGGACGGATACTATGGCTACACCTTC
CASSEFTMDGYYGYTF
>14|TRBV5-6|-|-|TRBJ1-5
TGTGCCAGCAGCTTGCTAAATAGCAATCAGCCCCAGCATTTT
CASSLLNSNQPQHF
>15|TRBV2|-|-|TRBJ2-1
TGTGCCAGCAGTGAAGAGGCAGGCTCAGGCGATGAGCAGTTCTTC
CASSEEAGSGDEQFF
>14|TRBV27|TRBD1|-|TRBJ2-7
TGTGCCAGCAGTTTGGGACAGGGCTCCTACGAGCAGTACTTC
CASSLGQGSYEQYF
>15|TRBV5-6|TRBD1|-|TRBJ2-1
TGTGCCAGCAGCTTAGGGACAGGGCAACTCAATGAGCAGTTCTTC
CASSLGTGQLNEQFF
>14|TRBV11-3|TRBD2|-|TRBJ2-3
TGTGCCAGCAGCTCGGGACTAGGGACAGATACGCAGTATTTT
CASSSGLGTDTQYF
>15|TRBV7-9|TRBD2|-|TRBJ2-3
TGTGCCAGCAGCTTAATGAGCGGGGGGCCGGATACGCAGTATTTT
CASSLMSGGPDTQYF
>16|TRBV6-6|-|few|TRBJ2-1
TGTGCCAGCAGCTCTAAGGCGGGTGGGGCCTACAATGAGCAGTTCTTC
CASSSKAGGAYNEQFF
>13|TRBV4-1|-|-|TRBJ2-7
TGCGCCAGCAGCCAACAACGGGTCTACGAGCAGTACTTC
CASSQQRVYEQYF
>18|TRBV14|TRBD1|-|TRBJ2-2
TGTGCCAGCAGCCAAGGGTATTTGGACAGGGGGAACACCGGGGAGCTGTTTTTT
CASSQGYLDRGNTGELFF
>15|TRBV2|TRBD1|-|TRBJ1-5
TGTGCCAGCAGTGAAGCAGGGGGCCGCAATCAGCCCCAGCATTTT
CASSEAGGRNQPQHF
>10|TRBV29-1|-|-|TRBJ1-2
TGCAGCGTTGAAGAGGTCGGCTACACCTTC
CSVEEVGYTF
>15|TRBV7-9|-|few|TRBJ2-4
TGTGCCAGCAGCTTTTCGCGGGACAACAAAAACATTCAGTACTTC
CASSFSRDNKNIQYF
>15|TRBV30|-|once|TRBJ1-1
TGTGCCTGGAGTGCAAGGACGGGAGGGGACACTGAAGCTTTCTTT
CAWSARTGGDTEAFF
>17|TRBV12-5|-|-|TRBJ1-1
TGTGCTAGTGGTTTAACGCTCCAAGAGGATATGAACACTGAAGCTTTCTTT
CASGLTLQEDMNTEAFF
>14|TRBV6-5|-|-|TRBJ1-2
TGTGCCAGCAGTTCCGTCGGAGGGGTAAATGGCTACACCTTC
CASSSVGGVNGYTF
>15|TRBV2|TRBD2|-|TRBJ2-5
TGTGCCAGCGGAGGATGGGAGGGAAAGTCGGAGACCCAGTACTTC
CASGGWEGKSETQYF
>13|TRBV5-6|-|-|TRBJ2-5
TGTGCCAGCAGCTTCTTGGGTCAAGAGACCCAGTACTTC
CASSFLGQETQYF
>12|TRBV27|-|-|TRBJ2-7
TGTGCCAGCAGTTACGGTAACTACGAGCAGTACTTC
CASSYGNYEQYF
>16|TRBV5-6|-|-|TRBJ2-3
TGTGCCAGCAGCAACATAGGCGGAGAACCCACAGATACGCAGTATTTT
CASSNIGGEPTDTQYF
>15|TRBV4-1|TRBD1|-|TRBJ1-1
TGCGCCAGCAGCCACCGACAGGGAATGAACACTGAAGCTTTCTTT
CASSHRQGMNTEAFF
>14|TRBV4-1|-|-|TRBJ1-1
TGCGCCAGCAGCCAGTCTGGGGGGAACACTGAAGCTTTCTTT
CASSQSGGNTEAFF
>16|TRBV6-5|-|-|TRBJ2-3
TGTGCCAGCAGTTACTCGAGTCAGACAACGAGGGATACGCAGTATTTT
CASSYSSQTTRDTQYF
>16|TRBV2|-|-|TRBJ2-3
TGTGCCAGCAGGACTGTTAGCGGCCCTAGCACAGATACGCAGTATTTT
CASRTVSGPSTDTQYF
>14|TRBV6-1|-|-|TRBJ2-7
TGTGCCAGCAGTGAAGTGGGTGGCTCCTACGAGCAGTACTTC
CASSEVGGSYEQYF
>16|TRBV5-1|-|-|TRBJ2-5
TGCGCCAGCAGAGACGGACCGCTTCAATCTCAAGAGACCCAGTACTTC
CASRDGPLQSQETQYF
>14|TRBV7-9|-|-|TRBJ2-5
TGTGCCAGCAGCCAGGGATCTTTAGAGGAGACCCAGTACTTC
CASSQGSLEETQYF
>16|TRBV29-1|TRBD1|-|TRBJ2-5
TGCAGCTTAATCCCCGGGACAGGGGGCCTGGGGGAGACCCAGTACTTC
CSLIPGTGGLGETQYF
>15|TRBV27|-|-|TRBJ1-4
TGTGCCAGCAGCGGCGATGGAGCAACTAATGAAAAACTGTTTTTT
CASSGDGATNEKLFF
>15|TRBV12-5|TRBD1|-|TRBJ1-2
TGTGCTAGTGGTTTGGTGACAGGGGGAGGCTATGGCTACACCTTC
CASGLVTGGGYGYTF
>12|TRBV7-9|-|-|TRBJ1-1
TGTGCCAGCAGCTTTCGTGTACCTGAAGCTTTCTTT
CASSFRVPEAFF